This passage covers 18 T cell receptor beta chains from one sample sequenced in a study of shared clonotypes between healthy human individuals. Method: immunoSEQ multiplex PCR; TCRdb's copy keeps in-frame clones and lacks some. Altogether around 980,000 clones are present, 78% being singletons, with the ten largest covering roughly 0.55%. The specimen sequenced was memory CD4+ T cells from PBMCs. Subset reported: CD45RA-negative fraction. The receptors were sampled from a young man in good health. Some clones in this sample may be carry-over from other donors' samples.

The chain recombines TRBV5-4 with TRBJ2-1; D tentatively reads TRBD1 or TRBD2 (6 bases each). Trimming removed 1 base from V and 1 base from J, with 9 bases in between. This CDR3 contains 15 residues. From germline, CDR1 is SGHNT and CDR2 YYREEE (reference sequence). DNA for the CDR3: TGTGCCAGCAGCTTGCAGGGGAGGTCCTACAATGAGCAGTTCTTC. It encodes CASSLQGRSYNEQFF.

Here the CDR3 reads CASSFAGAGGEQYF. CDR3 nucleotides: TGCGCCAGCAGCTTCGCAGGGGCTGGTGGCGAGCAGTACTTC. The gene calls are TRBV5-1 and TRBJ2-7, with D possibly TRBD1 on 6 matching bases. Germline-derived CDR1 and CDR2 are SGHRS and YFSETQ. This CDR3 contains 14 residues. V lost 2 bases to trimming and J lost 6 bases, with 15 bases between them.

The rearrangement links TRBV30 to TRBJ1-3; no clear D gene. CDR1 and CDR2 from the germline V gene are GTSNPN and SVGIG (reference sequence). Trimming took off 5 bases at V and 0 bases at J, with 11 bases between the two ends. This CDR3 is built from 14 residues. CDR3 in DNA: TGTGCCTGGGCCAGTGGGAGCTCTGGAAACACCATATATTTT. Amino acid sequence: CAWASGSSGNTIYF.

The V call is TRBV21-1, the J call TRBJ2-5; TRBD1 was called by the table and not checked on the DNA. TRBV21-1 is marked as a pseudogene. There are 15 residues in the CDR3. The CDR3 nucleotides are TGTGCCAGCAGCAAAGGGGGGACAGGGGTAGAGACCCAGTACTTC. Translation gives CASSKGGTGVETQYF.

The CDR3 DNA is TGTGCCAGCAGGTTAGAGTACGAGCAGTACTTC. Translating gives CASRLEYEQYF. The chain employs TRBV2 and TRBJ2-5; D call uncertain. Gene TRBJ2-7 matches the end of the DNA better, so the J call may be wrong. The length of the CDR3 is 11 residues. Germline lookup yields CDR1 SNHLY and CDR2 FYNNEI.

The V and J genes are TRBV28 and TRBJ2-2; D may be TRBD2 (5 bases). V lost 3 bases, J lost 6 bases, and 14 bases lay in between. Germline V lookup: CDR1 MDHEN, CDR2 SYDVKM. The CDR3 has 15 residues. The CDR3 DNA reads TGTGCCAGCAGTTTCCTTCTGGGAGCGCCCGGGGAGCTGTTTTTT. This codes for CASSFLLGAPGELFF.

The V and J genes are TRBV19 and TRBJ1-1; perhaps TRBD1 as D (6 bases). The germline gives CDR1 LNHDA, CDR2 SQIVND (reference sequence). The CDR3 has 14 amino acids. The V and J ends lost 0 bases and 5 bases respectively, with 10 bases between them. The CDR3 protein is CASSIDRGGTEAFF. CDR3 sequence (DNA): TGTGCCAGTAGTATAGACAGGGGAGGGACTGAAGCTTTCTTT.

About this clone itself: Other DNA sequences from this sample encode an identical CDR3 as well. The chain carries TRBV5-6 and TRBJ2-7; perhaps TRBD1 as D (5 bases). The CDR3 has 14 amino acids. Trimming took 0 bases from V and 3 from J, leaving 10 bases between them. Germline V gene lookup returns CDR1 SGHDT and CDR2 YYEEEE. CDR3 sequence reads: CASSLAGPYYEQYF. In DNA, the CDR3 is TGTGCCAGCAGCTTGGCAGGGCCATACTACGAGCAGTACTTC. The entire variable domain, with the rest obtained from reference TRBV5-6 and TRBJ2-7, is as follows: DAGVTQSPTHLIKTRGQQVTLRCSPKSGHDTVSWYQQALGQGPQFIFQYYEEEERQRGNFPDRFSGHQFPNYSSELNVNALLLGDSALYLCASSLAGPYYEQYFGPGTRLTVT.

V and J are TRBV5-1 and TRBJ2-7, with D maybe TRBD2 (5 bases). Trimming left V 4 bases short and J 2 bases short, with 10 bases between. The germline V gene has CDR1 SGHRS and CDR2 YFSETQ. The CDR3 is made up of 13 amino acids. The CDR3 region is CASSGGLPYEQYF. CDR3 nucleotides: TGCGCCAGCAGCGGAGGACTGCCCTACGAGCAGTACTTC.

About this clone itself: Because the CDR3 is missing its conserved closing phenylalanine or tryptophan, this is likely a read error. The chain combines TRBV7-2 with TRBJ1-2; TRBD1 matches at 11 bases. Trimming took 0 bases from V and 7 from J; bases not matched to a gene: 4. CDR3 length: 15 amino acids. Germline V gene lookup returns CDR1 SGHTA and CDR2 FQGNSA. CDR3 sequence reads: CASSLADRGHGGYTL. For the CDR3, the DNA is TGTGCCAGCAGCTTAGCGGACAGGGGGCACGGTGGCTACACCCTC.

The rearrangement uses TRBV29-1 and TRBJ1-2; D unclear. V lost 6 bases to trimming and J lost 4 bases, with 12 bases between them. The CDR3 spans 12 residues. Germline CDR1 is SQVTM and CDR2 is ANQGSEA. CDR3 in amino acids: CSVGVIGYGYTF. The CDR3 nucleotides read TGCAGCGTAGGAGTAATCGGCTATGGCTACACCTTC.

The chain recombines TRBV27 with TRBJ2-3, with a weak D call TRBD2 (5 bases). Germline V gene data show CDR1 as MNHEY and CDR2 as SMNVEV (reference sequence). CDR3 size: 15 residues. Between the trimmed V and J ends, which lost 5 bases and 0 bases, there was a span of 12 bases. CDR3 DNA: TGTGCCAGCAGTCCCTTCGGACTGAGCACAGATACGCAGTATTTT. It specifies CASSPFGLSTDTQYF.

The J gene is TRBJ2-1, the V gene TRBV11-2; 11 bases fit TRBD2. Per the germline V gene, CDR1 is SGHAT and CDR2 is FQNNGV. The CDR3 spans 14 residues. The trim removed 3 bases at V and 9 bases at J, leaving 4 bases unmatched. The CDR3 coding sequence is TGTGCCAGCAGCTTTAGCGGGAGGGACGGTGAGCAGTTCTTC. Residues: CASSFSGRDGEQFF.

The chain carries TRBV28 and TRBJ1-2, with D perhaps matching TRBD1 (5 bases). The V end lost 3 bases, the J end lost 4 bases, and 15 bases lay between the germline ends. Germline loops: CDR1 MDHEN, CDR2 SYDVKM. The CDR3 extends over 15 amino acids. The CDR3 protein is CASSFSLTGTYGYTF. CDR3 in DNA: TGTGCCAGCAGTTTTTCCCTAACAGGCACCTATGGCTACACCTTC.

The chain couples TRBV7-2 to TRBJ2-7; D is possibly TRBD2 (6 bases). Trimming pared 5 bases from V and 7 bases from J, leaving 21 bases between. Looked up from germline, CDR1 is SGHTA and CDR2 is FQGNSA. This CDR3 region has 15 residues. The CDR3 DNA follows: TGTGCCAGCAGCCTGGGTCGGAGGGAGGCCGGGGAGCAGTACTTC. This encodes CASSLGRREAGEQYF.

CDR3: CASSDGTGKPYGYTF. The CDR3 DNA is TGTGCCAGCAGTGACGGGACAGGGAAGCCCTATGGCTACACCTTC. The chain joins TRBV6-4 to TRBJ1-2; TRBD1 matches 9 bases. Looked up from germline, CDR1 is MRHNA and CDR2 is SNTAGT. J was trimmed by 4 bases and V by 2 bases; bases with no gene match: 5. This CDR3 has 15 residues.

The rearrangement uses TRBV18 and TRBJ1-5; 7 bases align to TRBD1. The CDR3 totals 15 residues. After removal of 5 bases from V and 3 bases from J, the junction contained 7 bases not matched to a gene. Germline V gene data show CDR1 as KGHSH and CDR2 as LQKENI. The CDR3 DNA reads as TGTGCCAGCTCATCTAACGACAGGGCCAATCAGCCCCAGCATTTT. Protein product: CASSSNDRANQPQHF.

This chain uses TRBV2 with TRBJ2-7, with D hard to call. V shed 3 bases and J shed 5 bases, with 5 bases lying between them. Germline V gene data show CDR1 as SNHLY and CDR2 as FYNNEI. The length of the CDR3 is 11 residues. The CDR3 sequence is CASSDSDEQYF. The CDR3 nucleotides are TGTGCCAGCAGTGACAGTGACGAGCAGTACTTC.